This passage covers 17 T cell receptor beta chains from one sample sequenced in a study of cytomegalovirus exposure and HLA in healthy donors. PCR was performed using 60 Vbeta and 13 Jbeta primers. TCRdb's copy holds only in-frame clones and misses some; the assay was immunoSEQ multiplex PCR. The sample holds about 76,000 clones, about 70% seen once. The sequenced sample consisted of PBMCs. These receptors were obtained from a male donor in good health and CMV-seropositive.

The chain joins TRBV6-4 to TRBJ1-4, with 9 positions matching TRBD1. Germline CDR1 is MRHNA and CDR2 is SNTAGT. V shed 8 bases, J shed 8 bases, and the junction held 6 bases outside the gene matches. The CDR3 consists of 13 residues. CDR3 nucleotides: TGTGCCAGCCCGGACAGGGGAGGCGAAAAACTGTTTTTT. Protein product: CASPDRGGEKLFF.

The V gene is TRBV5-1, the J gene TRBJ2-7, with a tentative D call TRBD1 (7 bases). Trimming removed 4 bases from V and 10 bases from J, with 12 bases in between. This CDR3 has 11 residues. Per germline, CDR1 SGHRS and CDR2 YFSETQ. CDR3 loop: CASSDQGGQYF. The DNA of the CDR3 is TGCGCCAGCAGCGATCAGGGGGGACAGTACTTC.

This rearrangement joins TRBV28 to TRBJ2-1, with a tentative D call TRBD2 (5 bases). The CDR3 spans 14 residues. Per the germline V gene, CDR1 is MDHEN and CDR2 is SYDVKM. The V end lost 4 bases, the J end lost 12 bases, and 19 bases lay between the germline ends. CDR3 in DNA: TGTGCCAGCAGTTCGGGTCAGGTACCCGGGATGCAGTTCTTC. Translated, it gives CASSSGQVPGMQFF.

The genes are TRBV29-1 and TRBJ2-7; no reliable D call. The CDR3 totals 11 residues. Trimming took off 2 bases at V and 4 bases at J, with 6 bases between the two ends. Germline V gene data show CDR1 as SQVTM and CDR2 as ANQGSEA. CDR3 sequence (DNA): TGCAGCGTTGAACTATCTTACGAGCAGTACTTC. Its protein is CSVELSYEQYF.

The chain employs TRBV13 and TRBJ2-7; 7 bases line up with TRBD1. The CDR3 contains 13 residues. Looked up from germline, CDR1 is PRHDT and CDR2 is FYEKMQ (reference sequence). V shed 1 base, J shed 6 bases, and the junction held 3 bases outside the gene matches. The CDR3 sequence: CASSLETGLEQYF. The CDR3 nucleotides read TGTGCCAGCAGCTTAGAGACAGGGCTCGAGCAGTACTTC.

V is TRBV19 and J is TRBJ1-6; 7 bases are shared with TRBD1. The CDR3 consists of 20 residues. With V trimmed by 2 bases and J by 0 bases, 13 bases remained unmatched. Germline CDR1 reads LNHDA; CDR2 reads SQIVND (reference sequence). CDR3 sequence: CASSILWDRGRSSYNSPLHF. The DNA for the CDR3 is TGTGCCAGTAGTATATTGTGGGACAGAGGTCGAAGCTCCTATAATTCACCCCTCCACTTT.

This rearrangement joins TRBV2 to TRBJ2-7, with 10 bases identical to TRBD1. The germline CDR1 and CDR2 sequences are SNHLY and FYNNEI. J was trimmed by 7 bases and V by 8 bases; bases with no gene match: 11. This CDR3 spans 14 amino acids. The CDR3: CASAPGQGRIEQYF. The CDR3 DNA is TGTGCCAGCGCGCCGGGACAGGGGAGAATTGAGCAGTACTTC.

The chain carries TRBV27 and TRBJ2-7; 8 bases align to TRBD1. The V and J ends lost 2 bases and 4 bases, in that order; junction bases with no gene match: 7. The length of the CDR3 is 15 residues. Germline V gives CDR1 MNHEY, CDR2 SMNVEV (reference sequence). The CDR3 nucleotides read TGTGCCAGCAGTTTACTTCGACAGGGGAGGTACGAGCAGTACTTC. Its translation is CASSLLRQGRYEQYF.

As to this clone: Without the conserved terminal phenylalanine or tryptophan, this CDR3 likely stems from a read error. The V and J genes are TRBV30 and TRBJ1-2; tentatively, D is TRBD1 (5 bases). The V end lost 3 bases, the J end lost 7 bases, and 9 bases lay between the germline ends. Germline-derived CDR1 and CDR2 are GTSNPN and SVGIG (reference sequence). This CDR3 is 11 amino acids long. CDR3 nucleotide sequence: TGTGCCTGGAGCCGGAGGGGTGGCTACACCCTC. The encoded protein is CAWSRRGGYTL.

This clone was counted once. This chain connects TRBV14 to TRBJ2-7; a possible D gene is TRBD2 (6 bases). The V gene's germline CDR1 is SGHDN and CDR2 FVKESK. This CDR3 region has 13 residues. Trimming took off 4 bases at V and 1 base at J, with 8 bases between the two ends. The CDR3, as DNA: TGTGCCAGCAGCCTAGCGGATTCCTACGAGCAGTACTTC. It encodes CASSLADSYEQYF.

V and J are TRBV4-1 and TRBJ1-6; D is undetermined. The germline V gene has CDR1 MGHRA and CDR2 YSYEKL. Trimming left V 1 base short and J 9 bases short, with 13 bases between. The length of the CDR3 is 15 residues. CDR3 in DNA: TGCGCCAGCAGCCAAGGTGCTGGGAGGTCTTCACCCCTCCACTTT. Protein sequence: CASSQGAGRSSPLHF.

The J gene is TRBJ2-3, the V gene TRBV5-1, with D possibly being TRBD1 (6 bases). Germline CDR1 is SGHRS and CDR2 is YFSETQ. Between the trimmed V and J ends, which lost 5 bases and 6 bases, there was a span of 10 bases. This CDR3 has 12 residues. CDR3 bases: TGCGCCAGCAGGGAAACAGGGGATACGCAGTATTTT. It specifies CASRETGDTQYF.

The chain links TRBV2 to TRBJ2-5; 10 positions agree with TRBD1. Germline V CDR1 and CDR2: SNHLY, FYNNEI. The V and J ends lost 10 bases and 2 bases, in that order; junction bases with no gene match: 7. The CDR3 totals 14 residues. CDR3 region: CATTRDRGQETQYF. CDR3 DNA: TGTGCCACTACCCGGGACAGGGGTCAAGAGACCCAGTACTTC.

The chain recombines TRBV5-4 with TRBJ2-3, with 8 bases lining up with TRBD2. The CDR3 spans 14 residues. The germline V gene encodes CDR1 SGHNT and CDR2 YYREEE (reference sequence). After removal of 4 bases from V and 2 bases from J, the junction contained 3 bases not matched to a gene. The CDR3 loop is CASSAGGTTDTQYF. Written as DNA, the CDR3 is TGTGCCAGCAGCGCGGGGGGCACCACAGATACGCAGTATTTT.

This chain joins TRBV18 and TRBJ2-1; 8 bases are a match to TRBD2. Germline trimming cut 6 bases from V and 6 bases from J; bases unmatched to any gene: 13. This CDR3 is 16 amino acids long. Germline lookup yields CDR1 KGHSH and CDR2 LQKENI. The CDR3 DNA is TGTGCCAGCTCGGCGGTAAGCGGGGGAAAGGCCAATGAGCAGTTCTTC. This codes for CASSAVSGGKANEQFF.

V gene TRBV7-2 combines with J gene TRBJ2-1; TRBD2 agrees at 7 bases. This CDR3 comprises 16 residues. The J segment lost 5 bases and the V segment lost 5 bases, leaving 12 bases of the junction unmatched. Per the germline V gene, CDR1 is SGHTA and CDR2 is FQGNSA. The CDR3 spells CASSRWRQRDNNEQFF. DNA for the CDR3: TGTGCCAGCAGCCGATGGAGGCAGCGGGATAACAATGAGCAGTTCTTC.

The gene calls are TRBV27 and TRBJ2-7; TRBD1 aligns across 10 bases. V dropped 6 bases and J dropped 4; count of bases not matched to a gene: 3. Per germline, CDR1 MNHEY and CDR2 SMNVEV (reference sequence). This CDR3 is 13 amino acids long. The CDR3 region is CASRRQGAYEQYF. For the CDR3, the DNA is TGTGCCAGCAGGCGACAGGGGGCTTACGAGCAGTACTTC.